The 30 T cell receptor beta chains below come from one sample, sequenced in a study of patients and donors after allogeneic stem cell transplantation (dated by TCRdb to 2020 to 2021). Library preparation employed RT-PCR. The run used a NextSeq 550. TCRdb reanalyzed the raw reads on its own, using fastp at Q25 for trimming and MiXCR for clone calling, and kept in-frame beta chains. Identical CDR3 protein sequences are pooled into one entry, listed with their most common genes and DNA. This sample gives roughly 940,000 distinct CDR3 sequences in total; roughly 18% of them show up just once. The ten top clones hold around 5.5% of the sample. The sequencing input was blood, either unsorted or a sorted T cell fraction (not recorded which). These receptors came from a human donor who was either an allogeneic HSCT recipient or a stem cell or donor lymphocyte infusion donor (not recorded which). It is not recorded whose cells these are; they may come from a transplant donor.

The V and J genes are TRBV24-1 and TRBJ2-3; 9 positions match TRBD1. The CDR3 covers 15 residues. With 4 bases clipped from V and 5 bases from J, the junction kept 6 bases outside the gene matches. In germline, CDR1 is KGHDR, CDR2 SFDVKD. The CDR3 reads CATSDTGTGLDTQYF. CDR3 nucleotides: TGTGCCACCAGTGACACCGGGACAGGGTTAGATACGCAGTATTTT.

V usage is TRBV18 and J usage is TRBJ2-7; D assignment may be TRBD1 or TRBD2 (5 bases each). Trimming cost V 5 bases and J 4 bases, with 18 bases left between them. Germline V gene sequence: CDR1 KGHSH, CDR2 LQKENI. This CDR3 has 15 amino acids. The CDR3 loop is CASSGLPGPVYEQYF. The CDR3 bases are TGTGCCAGCTCAGGATTACCGGGACCGGTATACGAGCAGTACTTC.

This clonotype has more than one count but fewer than ten. The rearrangement links TRBV15 to TRBJ2-3; the match to TRBD2 covers 11 bases. Looked up from germline, CDR1 is LNHNV and CDR2 is YYDKDF (reference sequence). There are 18 residues in the CDR3. Trimming removed 2 bases from V and 5 bases from J; junction bases left unmatched: 12. In DNA, the CDR3 is TGTGCCACCAGCAGACCACGATCCATAGCGGGGGGGAGAGATACGCAGTATTTT. Its protein product is CATSRPRSIAGGRDTQYF.

The chain carries TRBV6-2 or TRBV6-3 and TRBJ1-1; no reliable D call. The CDR3 runs to 15 residues. Germline CDR1 is MNHEY and CDR2 is SVGEGT. V was clipped by 1 base and J by 4 bases, with 13 bases between them. Here the CDR3 reads CASSYLKVGSTEAFF. The CDR3 DNA follows: TGTGCCAGCAGTTACTTGAAAGTGGGGAGCACTGAAGCTTTCTTT.

This clonotype was observed at least ten times. The chain joins TRBV5-1 to TRBJ1-1; D gene unclear. The germline V gene has CDR1 SGHRS and CDR2 YFSETQ. Trimming removed 6 bases from V and 4 bases from J, with 16 bases in between. The CDR3 is 14 amino acids. The CDR3 spells CASTVLEFGTEAFF. The CDR3 DNA sequence: TGCGCCAGCACTGTTCTTGAGTTCGGCACTGAAGCTTTCTTT.

The chain couples TRBV10-3 to TRBJ2-1; tentatively, D is TRBD2 (6 bases). The germline gives CDR1 ENHRY, CDR2 SYGVKD. The CDR3 consists of 13 residues. V shed 4 bases and J shed 7 bases, with 11 bases lying between them. The CDR3 region is CAISGSGGNEQFF. In nucleotides, the CDR3 is TGTGCCATCAGTGGTTCAGGAGGGAATGAGCAGTTCTTC.

The genes are TRBV12-3 or TRBV12-4 and TRBJ1-4; D gene ambiguous. There are 11 residues in the CDR3. V dropped 11 bases and J dropped 7 bases, with 11 bases sitting between them. CDR3: CASWGGEKLFF. The CDR3 DNA reads TGTGCCTCCTGGGGAGGTGAAAAACTGTTTTTT.

This clonotype was observed a few times. The chain combines TRBV12-3 or TRBV12-4 with TRBJ2-1; D is possibly TRBD2 (6 bases). CDR3 length equals 18 residues. Between the trimmed V and J ends, which lost 3 bases and 3 bases, there was a span of 21 bases. In DNA form, the CDR3 reads TGTGCCAGCAGTTTGTCGGGAGCTGGGGCCCCTAACTACAATGAGCAGTTCTTC. Amino acid sequence: CASSLSGAGAPNYNEQFF.

This clonotype showed up just a few times. The chain combines TRBV24-1 with TRBJ2-3, with unresolved D. The CDR3 runs to 17 residues. Trimming pared 2 bases from V and 3 bases from J, leaving 17 bases between. CDR1 is KGHDR, CDR2 SFDVKD, per germline. The DNA of the CDR3 is TGTGCCACCAGTGATTCTAGACCCCGCACGACTACAGATACGCAGTATTTT. Translated, it gives CATSDSRPRTTTDTQYF.

This sequence joins TRBV13 and TRBJ2-7, with TRBD2 matching over 8 bases. Germline V lookup: CDR1 PRHDT, CDR2 FYEKMQ (reference sequence). Trimming cost V 7 bases and J 5 bases; bases outside gene matches: 7. The CDR3 extends over 13 amino acids. As DNA, the CDR3 is TGTGCCAGCACCACAGCGGGAGTCCACGAGCAGTACTTC. It specifies CASTTAGVHEQYF.

The chain carries TRBV12-3 or TRBV12-4 and TRBJ2-5, with 10 bases fitting TRBD2. V was pared by 5 bases and J by 4 bases, with 10 bases of the junction left unmatched. CDR3 length: 16 amino acids. The CDR3 bases are TGTGCCAGCAGTCGTAGACTAGCGGGCTACAGAGAGACCCAGTACTTC. Amino acid sequence: CASSRRLAGYRETQYF.

The chain uses TRBV4-3 and TRBJ2-3, with 10 bases matching TRBD2. The CDR3 is made up of 16 amino acids. The V gene end was trimmed by 5 bases and the J gene end by 1 base; junction bases not matched to a gene: 6. Germline V gene data show CDR1 as LGHNA and CDR2 as YSLEER. As DNA, the CDR3 is TGCGCCAGCAGCTCCCATAGCGGGGGGCGCACAGATACGCAGTATTTT. As protein: CASSSHSGGRTDTQYF.

This chain links TRBV19 with TRBJ2-1; tentatively, D is TRBD2 (6 bases). The V end lost 3 bases, the J end lost 6 bases, and 18 bases lay between the germline ends. The CDR3 is 16 amino acids. Germline values: CDR1 LNHDA, CDR2 SQIVND (reference sequence). CDR3: CASSIASGGMGNEQFF. The DNA of the CDR3 is TGTGCCAGTAGTATCGCTAGTGGGGGGATGGGCAATGAGCAGTTCTTC.

As concerns this clonotype: The junction does not match germline at one end; this may be a read error. CDR3 protein: CATSDRAGRDNKQFF. DNA for the CDR3: TGTGCCACCAGTGACCGTGCTGGGAGGGACAATAAGCAGTTCTTC. The rearrangement uses TRBV24-1 and TRBJ2-1, with D maybe TRBD2 (7 bases). This CDR3 spans 15 amino acids. Germline V CDR1 and CDR2: KGHDR, SFDVKD.

There are a few counts of this clonotype. The CDR3 protein is CASSAVQGDTEAFF. CDR3 nucleotides: TGTGCCAGCAGCGCGGTACAGGGGGACACTGAAGCTTTCTTT. The chain has TRBV9 and TRBJ1-1; 8 bases are a match to TRBD1. The CDR3 has 14 residues. Germline values: CDR1 SGDLS, CDR2 YYNGEE. V shed 3 bases, J shed 3 bases, and the junction held 4 bases outside the gene matches. Together with reference TRBV9 and TRBJ1-1, the CDR3 gives the full variable domain: DSGVTQTPKHLITATGQRVTLRCSPRSGDLSVYWYQQSLDQGLQFLIQYYNGEERAKGNILERFSAQQFPDLHSELNLSSLELGDSALYFCASSAVQGDTEAFFGQGTRLTVV.

The table lists this clonotype with a few counts. V and J are TRBV11-3 and TRBJ2-7; D possibly matches TRBD1 or TRBD2 (5 bases each). CDR1 and CDR2 from the germline V gene are SGHNT and YENEEA. V was pared by 5 bases and J by 7 bases, with 18 bases between. The length of the CDR3 is 14 residues. CDR3 DNA: TGTGCCAGCAGCCCCCGGTGGGGGATTTGGGAGCAGTACTTC. It codes for CASSPRWGIWEQYF.

In this sample, this clonotype turned up a few times. The V gene is TRBV6-1, the J gene TRBJ1-3; TRBD1 aligns across 7 bases. Per the germline V gene, CDR1 is MNHNS and CDR2 is SASEGT. Germline trimming cut 5 bases from V and 4 bases from J; bases unmatched to any gene: 8. CDR3 length: 15 amino acids. The CDR3 reads CASSPDRVTGNTIYF. As DNA, the CDR3 is TGTGCCAGCAGTCCTGACAGGGTAACGGGAAACACCATATATTTT.

V usage is TRBV3-1 and J usage is TRBJ2-3; the D gene is possibly TRBD2 (6 bases). Germline V CDR1 and CDR2: LGHDT, YNNKEL (reference sequence). The germline V and J ends were trimmed by 5 bases and 4 bases, with 13 bases remaining between them. The CDR3 runs to 14 residues. The CDR3 region is CASSGRDSADTQYF. The CDR3 DNA follows: TGTGCCAGCAGCGGACGGGACTCAGCAGATACGCAGTATTTT.

The V and J genes are TRBV11-3 and TRBJ2-5, with TRBD2 matching over 8 bases. The CDR3 has 15 residues. Germline V gene lookup returns CDR1 SGHNT and CDR2 YENEEA. With 1 base clipped from V and 4 bases from J, the junction kept 5 bases outside the gene matches. The CDR3 reads CASSLAGGPLETQYF. CDR3 bases: TGTGCCAGCAGCTTAGCGGGAGGGCCGCTAGAGACCCAGTACTTC.

In this sample, this clonotype turned up many times. The CDR3 coding sequence is TGTGCCAGCAGCTTAGGGGGCCCTAGGGGTAGAGATGGCTACACCTTC. Translation gives CASSLGGPRGRDGYTF. The rearrangement uses TRBV7-2 and TRBJ1-2; D is possibly TRBD1 (5 bases). This CDR3 region has 16 residues. From germline, CDR1 is SGHTA and CDR2 FQGNSA. V lost 1 base and J 6 bases, leaving 18 bases between the germline ends.

The V gene is TRBV29-1, the J gene TRBJ2-5; 10 positions agree with TRBD1. In germline, CDR1 is SQVTM, CDR2 ANQGSEA. The CDR3 totals 12 residues. Trimming took 6 bases from V and 5 from J; bases not matched to a gene: 3. The CDR3 reads CSVDRGWETQYF. Written as DNA, the CDR3 is TGCAGCGTGGACAGGGGGTGGGAGACCCAGTACTTC.

This clonotype turned up a few times. This chain links TRBV9 with TRBJ2-7, with 7 bases that match TRBD1. V shed 0 bases and J 5 bases; nucleotides not matched to a gene: 8. Germline V gives CDR1 SGDLS, CDR2 YYNGEE. The CDR3 consists of 15 residues. The CDR3 protein is CASSVEGGTEDEQYF. DNA for the CDR3: TGTGCCAGCAGCGTAGAGGGTGGGACAGAAGACGAGCAGTACTTC.

The V call is TRBV5-5, the J call TRBJ2-3; TRBD2 aligns across 9 bases. J gave up 4 bases and V 4 bases, and 7 bases lay outside the gene matches. Germline V gene data show CDR1 as SGHKS and CDR2 as YYEKEE (reference sequence). The CDR3 totals 15 residues. The CDR3 DNA is TGTGCCAGCAGCACAGGACTAGCGAGCTCAGATACGCAGTATTTT. It is translated as CASSTGLASSDTQYF. The variable domain in full, with the rest retrieved from reference TRBV5-5 and TRBJ2-3, is DAGVTQSPTHLIKTRGQQVTLRCSPISGHKSVSWYQQVLGQGPQFIFQYYEKEERGRGNFPDRFSARQFPNYSSELNVNALLLGDSALYLCASSTGLASSDTQYFGPGTRLTVL.

Written as DNA, the CDR3 is TGCAGTGCTAGGCCCCCTGGACAGGTCTCCTACGAGCAGTACTTC. Amino acid sequence: CSARPPGQVSYEQYF. The chain has TRBV20-1 and TRBJ2-7, with 7 nucleotides matching TRBD1. Unmatched junction bases numbered 8, after V lost 3 bases and J lost 0 bases. Germline V gives CDR1 DFQATT, CDR2 SNEGSKA (reference sequence). The CDR3 totals 15 residues.

V is TRBV4-2 and J is TRBJ1-5, with 9 nucleotides matching TRBD1. The germline gives CDR1 LGHNA, CDR2 YNFKEQ. V lost 5 bases and J lost 2; bases outside the gene matches: 4. This CDR3 region has 15 residues. CDR3 bases: TGTGCCAGCAGCACTCGGACAGGGGGCAATCAGCCCCAGCATTTT. Translation: CASSTRTGGNQPQHF.

This clonotype was found a few times. V gene TRBV20-1 combines with J gene TRBJ2-2; 10 bases line up with TRBD2. The junction had 5 bases not matched to a gene; V was cut back by 1 base and J by 3 bases. This CDR3 is built from 16 residues. Germline V gene lookup returns CDR1 DFQATT and CDR2 SNEGSKA (reference sequence). In DNA, the CDR3 is TGCAGTGCTAGAGGCGGAGCGGGGGGGTACACCGGGGAGCTGTTTTTT. It specifies CSARGGAGGYTGELFF.

This rearrangement joins TRBV28 to TRBJ2-3; TRBD1 agrees at 8 bases. The CDR3 runs 15 residues. J gave up 6 bases and V 3 bases, and 8 bases lay outside the gene matches. Per germline, CDR1 MDHEN and CDR2 SYDVKM. The CDR3 loop reads CASSFESGGADTQYF. CDR3 nucleotide sequence: TGTGCCAGCAGTTTTGAGTCAGGGGGCGCGGATACGCAGTATTTT.

The chain couples TRBV7-3 to TRBJ2-7; D remains unclear. CDR3 length: 15 amino acids. From germline, CDR1 is SGHTA and CDR2 FQGTGA. Trimming removed 5 bases from V and 6 bases from J, with 20 bases in between. The CDR3 region is CASSPPSQPKGEQYF. In nucleotides, the CDR3 is TGTGCCAGCAGCCCCCCCTCGCAGCCGAAGGGCGAGCAGTACTTC.

This clonotype was detected only a few times. This chain joins TRBV12-3 or TRBV12-4 and TRBJ2-3; no definite D call. Deletions cut 0 bases from V and 5 bases from J, with 6 bases between. This CDR3 is built from 13 residues. CDR3 in DNA: TGTGCCAGCAGTTTAGCGCACGGAGATACGCAGTATTTT. Protein: CASSLAHGDTQYF.

This clonotype was counted many times. The rearrangement joins TRBV29-1 to TRBJ2-7, with D hard to call. The CDR3 consists of 11 residues. Per germline, CDR1 SQVTM and CDR2 ANQGSEA. The germline V and J ends were trimmed by 1 base and 5 bases, with 6 bases remaining between them. The chain's CDR3 is CSVEGRNEQYF. The DNA for the CDR3 is TGCAGCGTTGAAGGGAGAAACGAGCAGTACTTC.